The 17 T cell receptor beta chains reported below all come from one sample, sequenced in a study of coeliac disease. This table comes from immunoSEQ multiplex PCR, and its TCRdb copy is limited to in-frame clones, with some not included. This sample has thousands of clones, with 67% found just once. Material: lamina propria lymphocytes from the gut. The receptor set was obtained from a woman aged 55-70 years with celiac disease.

The rearrangement uses TRBV2 and TRBJ2-7, with 9 bases aligning to TRBD1. This CDR3 contains 15 residues. Germline V gives CDR1 SNHLY, CDR2 FYNNEI. After removal of 0 bases from V and 9 bases from J, the junction contained 9 bases not matched to a gene. The CDR3 here is CASSEAETGGNGQYF. Written as DNA, the CDR3 is TGTGCCAGCAGTGAAGCAGAGACAGGGGGGAACGGGCAGTACTTC.

This rearrangement joins TRBV5-4 to TRBJ2-1; 7 nucleotides match TRBD1. Germline CDR1 and CDR2: SGHNT and YYREEE (reference sequence). J lost 0 bases, V lost 5 bases, and 5 bases had no gene match. This CDR3 has 15 amino acids. The CDR3 here is CASSPTGDSYNEQFF. CDR3 DNA sequence: TGTGCCAGCAGTCCTACAGGGGACTCCTACAATGAGCAGTTCTTC.

In DNA, the CDR3 is TGTGCCAGCAGCGTAGACGCGGGACGTTGGAATGAGCAGTTCTTC. Its translation is CASSVDAGRWNEQFF. V and J are TRBV9 and TRBJ2-1; D perhaps matches TRBD2 (6 bases). The germline V and J ends were trimmed by 0 bases and 7 bases, with 14 bases remaining between them. CDR3 length: 15 residues. CDR1 and CDR2 from the germline V gene are SGDLS and YYNGEE.

This rearrangement joins TRBV6-5 to TRBJ1-2, with D tentatively TRBD1 (5 bases). The germline gives CDR1 MNHEY, CDR2 SVGAGI. V was cut by 7 bases and J by 5 bases, with 14 bases left in between. The CDR3 totals 13 residues. The CDR3 nucleotides are TGTGCCAGCAAGGGACTCCGGGGGTATGGCTACACCTTC. This gives the protein CASKGLRGYGYTF.

The gene calls are TRBV18 and TRBJ1-5, with D maybe TRBD1 (5 bases). This CDR3 contains 15 residues. CDR1 and CDR2 from the germline V gene are KGHSH and LQKENI. V was trimmed by 3 bases and J by 7 bases, leaving 16 bases between them. The CDR3 bases are TGTGCCAGCTCACCTACCCGGGGGAGGTACCAGCCCCAGCATTTT. Amino acid sequence: CASSPTRGRYQPQHF.

The chain recombines TRBV5-4 with TRBJ2-2; possible D gene TRBD2, 6 bases. Trimming pared 0 bases from V and 8 bases from J, leaving 14 bases between. CDR3 size: 15 residues. In germline, CDR1 is SGHNT, CDR2 YYREEE (reference sequence). DNA of the CDR3: TGTGCCAGCAGCTTGGGCGGGATAAACCCTGGGGAGCTGTTTTTT. Protein product: CASSLGGINPGELFF.

This clone appeared a single time. The chain is built from TRBV29-1 and TRBJ2-2; 9 positions agree with TRBD1. Germline CDR1 is SQVTM and CDR2 is ANQGSEA. This CDR3 contains 14 residues. Trimming removed 6 bases from V and 2 bases from J; junction bases left unmatched: 4. The CDR3 nucleotides read TGCAGCGTGGCGGACAGGGGAAACACCGGGGAGCTGTTTTTT. Residues: CSVADRGNTGELFF.

The CDR3 DNA reads as TGTGCCAGCAGGGATCGGTACACTGAAGCTTTCTTT. It encodes CASRDRYTEAFF. The V call is TRBV19, the J call TRBJ1-1, with D tentatively TRBD1 (5 bases). CDR1 is LNHDA and CDR2 is SQIVND in the germline V gene (reference sequence). The CDR3 is 12 residues long. The ends were cut back, 9 bases at V and 3 bases at J, with 11 bases in the middle. Full variable domain (rest looked up from reference TRBV19 and TRBJ1-1): DGGITQSPKYLFRKEGQNVTLSCEQNLNHDAMYWYRQDPGQGLRLIYYSQIVNDFQKGDIAEGYSVSREKKESFPLTVTSAQKNPTAFYLCASRDRYTEAFFGQGTRLTVV.

The table lists this clone with a few counts. The J gene is TRBJ1-1, the V gene TRBV10-3; a weak D match, TRBD1 (5 bases). Germline V lookup: CDR1 ENHRY, CDR2 SYGVKD. Trimming pared 8 bases from V and 0 bases from J, leaving 10 bases between. There are 13 residues in the CDR3. This CDR3 is CAIDQGVNTEAFF. CDR3 DNA: TGTGCCATCGACCAGGGCGTGAACACTGAAGCTTTCTTT.

The V gene is TRBV5-6, the J gene TRBJ2-5, with 8 bases aligning to TRBD1. The germline V gene encodes CDR1 SGHDT and CDR2 YYEEEE. V shed 4 bases and J 3 bases; nucleotides not matched to a gene: 5. CDR3 length: 14 residues. The CDR3 sequence: CASSISTGEETQYF. CDR3 nucleotides: TGTGCCAGCAGCATTTCGACAGGGGAAGAGACCCAGTACTTC.

The chain links TRBV27 to TRBJ2-1, with D possibly being TRBD2 (6 bases). The CDR3 sequence is 15 residues long. V lost 5 bases and J lost 7, with 18 bases in between. Germline CDR1 and CDR2: MNHEY and SMNVEV (reference sequence). CDR3 sequence: CASSIGSGKINEQFF. The CDR3 DNA reads as TGTGCCAGCAGTATCGGGAGTGGAAAAATAAATGAGCAGTTCTTC.

This chain uses TRBV7-9 with TRBJ1-1; D gene ambiguous. CDR3 size: 16 residues. Trimming took off 4 bases at V and 1 base at J, with 16 bases between the two ends. Germline lookup yields CDR1 SEHNR and CDR2 FQNEAQ (reference sequence). The CDR3 region is CASSSTWLRWNTEAFF. As DNA, the CDR3 is TGTGCCAGCAGCTCCACGTGGTTGCGCTGGAACACTGAAGCTTTCTTT.

V is TRBV4-3 and J is TRBJ2-1, with no clear D. This CDR3 is 15 amino acids long. V shed 0 bases and J shed 4 bases, with 10 bases lying between them. In germline, CDR1 is LGHNA, CDR2 YSLEER. The CDR3 nucleotides are TGCGCCAGCAGCCAAGATCTGTGGGCGTACAATGAGCAGTTCTTC. The encoded protein is CASSQDLWAYNEQFF.

This clone was detected a few times. This chain uses TRBV21-1 with TRBJ2-7; the D segment call TRBD1 is taken from the table without a DNA check. TRBV21-1 is classified as a pseudogene. CDR3 length equals 15 residues. The CDR3 DNA is TGTGCCAGCAGCCTTACAGGGTTAGAGTCCTACGAGCAGTACTTC. The encoded protein is CASSLTGLESYEQYF.

This clone turned up a few times. V is TRBV5-4 and J is TRBJ2-1; the D gene is possibly TRBD2 (7 bases). Germline V lookup: CDR1 SGHNT, CDR2 YYREEE (reference sequence). Trimming removed 4 bases at V and 0 bases at J, with 17 bases between. The CDR3 runs 17 residues. The CDR3 reads CASSLGGAGSSYNEQFF. As DNA, the CDR3 is TGTGCCAGCAGCCTTGGGGGGGCCGGAAGCTCCTACAATGAGCAGTTCTTC.

V usage is TRBV18 and J usage is TRBJ1-2; D remains ambiguous. Trimming removed 6 bases from V and 3 bases from J, with 11 bases in between. Germline CDR1 reads KGHSH; CDR2 reads LQKENI. This CDR3 is built from 13 residues. CDR3 DNA sequence: TGTGCCAGCTCCCCGACTCCGGACTATGGCTACACCTTC. Translating it yields CASSPTPDYGYTF.

This clone was detected a few times. The J gene is TRBJ2-1, the V gene TRBV5-4; the match to TRBD1 covers 10 bases. The ends lost 4 bases at V and 5 bases at J; junction bases unmatched: 3. Germline V gene lookup returns CDR1 SGHNT and CDR2 YYREEE (reference sequence). The length of the CDR3 is 14 residues. CDR3 sequence: CASSMGQGNNEQFF. Written as DNA, the CDR3 is TGTGCCAGCAGCATGGGACAGGGGAACAATGAGCAGTTCTTC.